A single sample gave rise to the 4 T cell receptor beta chains below, sequenced in a study of blood T cell repertoires in COVID-19. The data were produced by immunoSEQ multiplex PCR, yet TCRdb's version contains in-frame clones alone and is incomplete. The data show roughly 100,000 clones, 92% seen once. Sequences were obtained from peripheral blood. These receptors all come from a woman aged 45-60 years with COVID-19, enrolled during active disease.

J is TRBJ1-5 and V is TRBV28, with TRBD1 matching 8 bases. V trimming: 3 bases; J trimming: 7 bases; junction bases outside the gene matches: 8. Per germline, CDR1 MDHEN and CDR2 SYDVKM. This CDR3 contains 15 residues. CDR3 loop: CASSFSDRGRQPQHF. The DNA of the CDR3 is TGTGCCAGCAGTTTTTCCGACAGGGGAAGGCAGCCCCAGCATTTT.

This chain joins TRBV5-8 and TRBJ1-2, with 7 nucleotides matching TRBD1. Germline V gene data show CDR1 as SGHTS and CDR2 as YDEGEE. The CDR3 consists of 17 residues. Unmatched junction bases numbered 10, after V lost 2 bases and J lost 0 bases. CDR3 amino acids: CASSFSRQGSSNYGYTF. The CDR3 nucleotides read TGTGCCAGCAGCTTCTCCCGACAGGGTTCTTCTAACTATGGCTACACCTTC.

The V and J genes are TRBV5-1 and TRBJ2-7; possible D gene TRBD1, 6 bases. Germline CDR1 is SGHRS and CDR2 is YFSETQ. V was clipped by 2 bases and J by 7 bases, with 16 bases between them. The CDR3 is 14 residues long. CDR3 sequence reads: CASSLDGGLGEQYF. CDR3 DNA: TGCGCCAGCAGCTTAGATGGGGGCTTGGGGGAGCAGTACTTC.

This chain uses TRBV19 with TRBJ1-5, with D maybe TRBD1 (6 bases). CDR1 is LNHDA and CDR2 is SQIVND in the germline V gene (reference sequence). V shed 8 bases and J shed 6 bases, with 11 bases lying between them. The CDR3 extends over 12 amino acids. The CDR3, as DNA: TGTGCCAGTCGGGACATTCTTCAGCCCCAGCATTTT. Its protein is CASRDILQPQHF.